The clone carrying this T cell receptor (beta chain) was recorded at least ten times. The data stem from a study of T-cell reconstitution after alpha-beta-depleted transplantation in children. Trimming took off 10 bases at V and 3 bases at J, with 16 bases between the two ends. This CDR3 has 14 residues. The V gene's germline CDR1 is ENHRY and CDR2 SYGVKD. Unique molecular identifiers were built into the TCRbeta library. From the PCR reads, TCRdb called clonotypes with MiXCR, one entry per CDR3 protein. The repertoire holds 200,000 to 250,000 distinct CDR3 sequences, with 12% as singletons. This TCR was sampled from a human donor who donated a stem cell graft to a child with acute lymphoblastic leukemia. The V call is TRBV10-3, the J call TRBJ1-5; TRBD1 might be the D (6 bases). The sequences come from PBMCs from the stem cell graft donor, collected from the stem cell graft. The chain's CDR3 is CATGKDSPNQPQHF. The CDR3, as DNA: TGTGCCACCGGAAAGGACAGCCCCAATCAGCCCCAGCATTTT.